Described below is a single T cell receptor (beta chain) sequence and its context. Its antigen remains unidentified. The data were obtained in a study of OX40 agonist ivuxolimab in advanced cancers. The wider study: At 0.01 to 10 mg/kg, ivuxolimab was administered intravenously to patients every 2 weeks. The diagnoses of dose-escalation patients were hepatocellular carcinoma, melanoma, renal cell or head and neck cancer. Patients achieving partial responses numbered three: one hepatocellular carcinoma case and two cutaneous melanoma cases.

The trim removed 4 bases at V and 3 bases at J, leaving 0 bases unmatched. The V gene's germline CDR1 is MDHEN and CDR2 SYDVKM. This CDR3 comprises 13 residues. Generated by immunoSEQ multiplex PCR, the TCRdb table keeps only in-frame clones and is missing some. The sample records tens of thousands of clones, roughly 86% being singletons. Study conclusions and caveats: CD8+ T cells showed, on average, more clonal expansion than CD4+ cells.

Source: CD4+ or CD8+ T cells sorted from blood, taken in a trial of the OX40 agonist ivuxolimab. The V and J genes are TRBV28 and TRBJ2-7; TRBD1 matches 10 bases. The clonotype comes from an adult with an advanced solid tumor such as melanoma, head and neck, liver or kidney cancer. The CDR3 region has the DNA TGTGCCAGCAGTTGGACAGGGGGCTACGAGCAGTACTTC. This codes for CASSWTGGYEQYF.